The table lists the clone carrying this T cell receptor beta chain with a few counts. Antigen: not known. Germline values: CDR1 SGDLS, CDR2 YYNGEE. Trimming pared 4 bases from V and 0 bases from J, leaving 3 bases between. The CDR3 extends over 12 amino acids. From the 5' RACE reads, TCRdb called clonotypes with MiXCR, one entry per CDR3 protein. The profile shows roughly 100,000 distinct CDR3 sequences, approximately 15% of them singletons. This specimen comes from a study of T-cell memory formation after mild COVID-19. Study findings and constraints: Of the contracting clones, CD4+ ones lay mainly in CM and EM, and CD8+ ones in EMRA.

This TCR was sampled from an adult woman who had mild COVID-19 (a few samples of this study predate the infection). Cell type and time point are not known. J is TRBJ2-3 and V is TRBV9, with D hard to call. The sample comprised PBMCs or a T cell subset sorted from them (not recorded which). The CDR3 bases are TGTGCCAGCAGCTGGAGCACAGATACGCAGTATTTT. Protein product: CASSWSTDTQYF.